These 24 T cell receptor beta chains came from one sample sequenced in a study of T cells in Graves' hyperthyroidism and ophthalmopathy. Template material for amplifying TCR beta CDR3 regions consisted of RNA transcripts. TCR CDR3 underwent first-round RT-PCR with the HTBI primer set. TCRdb reprocessed the multiplex PCR reads via MiXCR and lists one record per CDR3 protein. The table has about 380,000 distinct CDR3 sequences, approximately 18% seen once. The sample comprised blood. The receptors derive from a man aged 18 to 30 with Graves' ophthalmopathy.

This clonotype was observed at least ten times. V is TRBV20-1 and J is TRBJ1-1; tentative D call: TRBD1 (6 bases). This CDR3 spans 14 amino acids. Germline lookup yields CDR1 DFQATT and CDR2 SNEGSKA (reference sequence). V lost 3 bases and J 4 bases, leaving 15 bases between the germline ends. The DNA of the CDR3 is TGCAGTGCTAGTAGGGGGGGAGCGGGCACTGAAGCTTTCTTT. Protein sequence: CSASRGGAGTEAFF.

The CDR3 sequence: CASSLGSSVYNEQFF. In nucleotides, the CDR3 is TGTGCCAGCAGCCTGGGGAGTTCTGTTTACAATGAGCAGTTCTTC. V gene TRBV5-8 combines with J gene TRBJ2-1; a weak D match, TRBD2 (5 bases). Trimming stripped 4 bases from V and 4 bases from J, with 15 bases between. This CDR3 contains 15 residues. The germline V gene has CDR1 SGHTS and CDR2 YDEGEE. Together with reference TRBV5-8 and TRBJ2-1, the CDR3 gives the full variable domain: EAGVTQSPTHLIKTRGQQATLRCSPISGHTSVYWYQQALGLGLQFLLWYDEGEERNRGNFPPRFSGRQFPNYSSELNVNALELEDSALYLCASSLGSSVYNEQFFGPGTRLTVL.

This clonotype came up many times. The chain joins TRBV10-3 to TRBJ1-4; 7 bases fit TRBD1. The CDR3 extends over 16 amino acids. V was clipped by 2 bases and J by 5 bases; unmatched bases: 8. CDR1 and CDR2 (germline): ENHRY, SYGVKD. The CDR3 region is CAISEPVQGINEKLFF. Here the CDR3 DNA reads TGTGCCATCAGTGAGCCCGTACAGGGGATCAATGAAAAACTGTTTTTT.

On this clonotype itself: A clone one base away is much larger, so this may be a read error. V usage is TRBV24-1 and J usage is TRBJ2-1; D not certain. Germline CDR1 and CDR2: KGHDR and SFDVKD. Trimming removed 1 base from V and 2 bases from J, with 5 bases in between. The CDR3 totals 14 residues. The CDR3, as DNA: TGTGCCACCAGTGATTTCTCAGCCTACAATGAGCAGTTCTTC. Amino acid sequence: CATSDFSAYNEQFF.

Only a few counts were recorded for this clonotype. As DNA, the CDR3 is TGTGCCAGCAGCTTGGAAGGCGGGGGCCTCCCTTACGAGCAGTACTTC. It specifies CASSLEGGGLPYEQYF. The chain combines TRBV5-4 with TRBJ2-7, with D tentatively TRBD2 (7 bases). The CDR3 is 16 amino acids. The germline V gene encodes CDR1 SGHNT and CDR2 YYREEE (reference sequence). V was trimmed by 0 bases and J by 4 bases, leaving 17 bases between them. The variable domain in full, completed from reference TRBV5-4 and TRBJ2-7, reads ETGVTQSPTHLIKTRGQQVTLRCSSQSGHNTVSWYQQALGQGPQFIFQYYREEENGRGNFPPRFSGLQFPNYSSELNVNALELDDSALYLCASSLEGGGLPYEQYFGPGTRLTVT.

This sequence joins TRBV25-1 and TRBJ1-4; 9 bases match TRBD1. The germline gives CDR1 MGHDK, CDR2 SYGVNS. J was trimmed by 7 bases and V by 1 base; bases with no gene match: 7. There are 16 residues in the CDR3. The CDR3 DNA follows: TGTGCCAGCAGTGAATGGACAGGGGTGGGGGGTGAAAAACTGTTTTTT. Translation: CASSEWTGVGGEKLFF.

This clonotype turned up a few times. The chain employs TRBV29-1 and TRBJ2-3, with D unresolved. CDR3 length equals 13 residues. V shed 7 bases and J shed 2 bases, with 13 bases lying between them. Germline V gene sequence: CDR1 SQVTM, CDR2 ANQGSEA. CDR3 sequence: CSALPRFTDTQYF. CDR3 sequence (DNA): TGCAGCGCACTACCACGATTCACAGATACGCAGTATTTT.

The sample holds a few counts of this clonotype. The V gene is TRBV18, the J gene TRBJ1-5; D gene ambiguous. Germline V gives CDR1 KGHSH, CDR2 LQKENI. CDR3 size: 18 residues. V gave up 2 bases and J gave up 0 bases, with 17 bases separating them. The CDR3 here is CASSPTVPPARSNQPQHF. The CDR3 DNA sequence: TGTGCCAGCTCACCAACTGTCCCCCCGGCTCGTAGCAATCAGCCCCAGCATTTT.

The chain is built from TRBV29-1 and TRBJ2-5, with a tentative D call TRBD1 (5 bases). Germline V gene lookup returns CDR1 SQVTM and CDR2 ANQGSEA. V was shortened by 2 bases and J by 3 bases, with 10 bases between the two germline ends. This CDR3 is 13 amino acids long. CDR3 sequence (DNA): TGCAGCGTTGAAAGGGGCAGGGAAGAGACCCAGTACTTC. Residues: CSVERGREETQYF.

This clonotype was counted only a few times. CDR3 DNA sequence: TGTGCCAGCAGTGAAGTGATGGGCTGGGAGCAGTACTTC. Residues: CASSEVMGWEQYF. V usage is TRBV6-1 and J usage is TRBJ2-7, with unresolved D. Germline CDR1 reads MNHNS; CDR2 reads SASEGT. With 1 base removed from V and 7 bases from J, the gap between germline ends came to 11 bases. This CDR3 is 13 amino acids long.

This clonotype was seen ten or more times. The chain links TRBV12-3 or TRBV12-4 to TRBJ2-7; D unclear. This CDR3 comprises 14 residues. Trimming took 1 base from V and 2 from J, leaving 9 bases between them. The CDR3 region has the DNA TGTGCCAGCAGTTTAGACAGACAAACCTACGAGCAGTACTTC. Translated, it gives CASSLDRQTYEQYF.

The V and J genes are TRBV20-1 and TRBJ1-2, with 8 bases that match TRBD1. CDR3 length: 13 residues. V shed 6 bases, J shed 5 bases, and the junction held 8 bases outside the gene matches. CDR1 DFQATT and CDR2 SNEGSKA come from the germline V gene (reference sequence). The CDR3 loop is CSAPGQGNYGYTF. CDR3 DNA: TGCAGTGCCCCCGGACAGGGCAATTATGGCTACACCTTC.

This clonotype has only a few counts. This chain uses TRBV18 with TRBJ1-5; D gene ambiguous. The germline V and J ends were trimmed by 2 bases and 0 bases, with 11 bases remaining between them. CDR3 length: 16 residues. Per germline, CDR1 KGHSH and CDR2 LQKENI. The CDR3 DNA follows: TGTGCCAGCTCACCATCAACACCCCATAGCAATCAGCCCCAGCATTTT. It encodes CASSPSTPHSNQPQHF. Complete variable domain (other parts from reference TRBV18 and TRBJ1-5): NAGVMQNPRHLVRRRGQEARLRCSPMKGHSHVYWYRQLPEEGLKFMVYLQKENIIDESGMPKERFSAEFPKEGPSILRIQQVVRGDSAAYFCASSPSTPHSNQPQHFGDGTRLSIL.

This clonotype was detected many times. This rearrangement joins TRBV11-2 to TRBJ2-3; perhaps TRBD1 as D (5 bases). Trimming removed 2 bases at V and 5 bases at J, with 14 bases between. Germline assignment: CDR1 SGHAT and CDR2 FQNNGV. The CDR3 runs to 15 residues. CDR3 bases: TGTGCCAGCAGCTTATCCAGGGTCCTTCGAGATACGCAGTATTTT. This translates into CASSLSRVLRDTQYF. Based on the CDR3 plus reference TRBV11-2 and TRBJ2-3, the full variable domain is EAGVAQSPRYKIIEKRQSVAFWCNPISGHATLYWYQQILGQGPKLLIQFQNNGVVDDSQLPKDRFSAERLKGVDSTLKIQPAKLEDSAVYLCASSLSRVLRDTQYFGPGTRLTVL.

Ten or more counts support this clonotype. CDR3 amino acids: CASSEIPRQPQHF. The CDR3 bases are TGTGCCAGCAGTGAAATCCCCCGGCAGCCCCAGCATTTT. The chain is built from TRBV2 and TRBJ1-5; D is uncertain. The CDR3 totals 13 residues. Deletions cut 2 bases from V and 7 bases from J, with 9 bases between. Looked up from germline, CDR1 is SNHLY and CDR2 is FYNNEI.

This clonotype was picked up a small number of times. This sequence joins TRBV6-2 or TRBV6-3 and TRBJ2-1; 8 bases map to TRBD2. Germline lookup yields CDR1 MNHEY and CDR2 SVGEGT. The CDR3 consists of 19 residues. Trimming cost V 2 bases and J 0 bases; bases outside gene matches: 12. The CDR3 spells CASSYPGGVVQSSYNEQFF. The CDR3 DNA sequence: TGTGCCAGCAGTTACCCGGGGGGGGTGGTCCAGAGCTCCTACAATGAGCAGTTCTTC.

Ten or more counts support this clonotype. The chain is built from TRBV6-2 or TRBV6-3 and TRBJ1-6; D gene unclear. The CDR3 length is 18 residues. Per the germline V gene, CDR1 is MNHEY and CDR2 is SVGEGT. Trimming removed 0 bases from V and 0 bases from J, with 12 bases in between. The CDR3 spells CASSYSSQESSYNSPLHF. CDR3 nucleotides: TGTGCCAGCAGTTACTCGAGCCAGGAGAGCTCCTATAATTCACCCCTCCACTTT.

This clonotype has at least ten counts. V gene TRBV28 combines with J gene TRBJ1-2; 7 positions match TRBD1. V gave up 7 bases and J gave up 8 bases; unmatched junction bases: 7. Germline CDR1 and CDR2: MDHEN and SYDVKM. The CDR3 has 12 residues. DNA for the CDR3: TGTGCCAGCACCCAGGGGGGGGAGGGCTACACCTTC. This codes for CASTQGGEGYTF.

The V call is TRBV10-3, the J call TRBJ2-7; 7 nucleotides agree with TRBD1. The V gene end was trimmed by 4 bases and the J gene end by 5 bases; junction bases not matched to a gene: 5. This CDR3 spans 13 amino acids. Germline values: CDR1 ENHRY, CDR2 SYGVKD. The DNA for the CDR3 is TGTGCCATCAGTGGGGACAGCGCACACGAGCAGTACTTC. Protein product: CAISGDSAHEQYF.

The chain has TRBV9 and TRBJ2-1, with a weak D call TRBD2 (5 bases). The V and J ends lost 1 base and 0 bases respectively, with 8 bases between them. CDR1 is SGDLS, CDR2 YYNGEE, per germline. The CDR3 covers 15 residues. The CDR3: CASSVTDYSYNEQFF. DNA of the CDR3: TGTGCCAGCAGCGTAACCGACTACTCCTACAATGAGCAGTTCTTC. The complete variable domain, with remaining parts taken from reference TRBV9 and TRBJ2-1, reads DSGVTQTPKHLITATGQRVTLRCSPRSGDLSVYWYQQSLDQGLQFLIQYYNGEERAKGNILERFSAQQFPDLHSELNLSSLELGDSALYFCASSVTDYSYNEQFFGPGTRLTVL.

Many counts were recorded for this clonotype. CDR3 protein: CASSVGRTTTEAFF. CDR3 nucleotides: TGTGCCAGCAGCGTAGGGAGGACAACGACTGAAGCTTTCTTT. The genes are TRBV9 and TRBJ1-1; D is possibly TRBD1 (5 bases). The CDR3 covers 14 residues. Trimming removed 0 bases from V and 5 bases from J, with 11 bases in between. CDR1 is SGDLS and CDR2 is YYNGEE in the germline V gene.

As concerns this clonotype: A single base separates this from a much larger clone, so it may be a read error. The chain links TRBV11-2 to TRBJ1-1, with TRBD1 as a possible D gene (5 bases). Per the germline V gene, CDR1 is SGHAT and CDR2 is FQNNGV. Trimming shortened V by 5 bases and J by 4 bases, and 20 bases separated the two germline ends. CDR3 length equals 16 residues. The CDR3 nucleotides are TGTGCCAGCAGCCAAGGTAGCGGGGGATGGGTCACTGAAGCTTTCTTT. Translation gives CASSQGSGGWVTEAFF.

This clonotype was recorded a few times. The rearrangement uses TRBV5-1 and TRBJ2-3; maybe TRBD2 (6 bases). Germline CDR1 and CDR2: SGHRS and YFSETQ. V dropped 2 bases and J dropped 2 bases, with 9 bases sitting between them. The CDR3 has 14 residues. The CDR3 nucleotides read TGCGCCAGCAGCTTCGGGGAGGCCACAGATACGCAGTATTTT. Its translation is CASSFGEATDTQYF.

This clonotype was picked up a small number of times. This chain uses TRBV28 with TRBJ1-2, with unresolved D. The germline V gene has CDR1 MDHEN and CDR2 SYDVKM. Trimming cost V 10 bases and J 1 base, with 13 bases left between them. This CDR3 has 13 amino acids. The CDR3 here is CATRLQINYGYTF. The DNA for the CDR3 is TGTGCCACCCGTTTACAGATTAACTATGGCTACACCTTC.